This T cell receptor beta chain was obtained from a study of blood T cell repertoires in COVID-19. Study summary: Both acute and convalescent COVID-19 samples were obtained from the United States, Italy and Spain.

Per germline, CDR1 SGHTS and CDR2 YDEGEE. Trimming at V came to 2 bases and at J to 2 bases, leaving 6 bases not matched to a gene. This CDR3 comprises 16 residues. TCRdb's copy holds only in-frame clones and misses some; the assay was immunoSEQ multiplex PCR. The data show some 180,000 clones, around nine tenths seen once. V is TRBV5-8 and J is TRBJ1-5; TRBD1 aligns across 8 bases. This receptor was obtained from a man in his fifties or sixties with active or convalescent COVID-19. Sequencing was performed on peripheral blood. The CDR3 loop is CASSLPTGVGNQPQHF. The CDR3 region has the DNA TGTGCCAGCAGCTTACCGACAGGGGTCGGCAATCAGCCCCAGCATTTT. Filled out from reference TRBV5-8 and TRBJ1-5, the complete variable domain reads EAGVTQSPTHLIKTRGQQATLRCSPISGHTSVYWYQQALGLGLQFLLWYDEGEERNRGNFPPRFSGRQFPNYSSELNVNALELEDSALYLCASSLPTGVGNQPQHFGDGTRLSIL.